The 24 T cell receptor beta chains below were found in one sample sequenced in a study of cytomegalovirus exposure and HLA in healthy donors. Primers: 60 Vbeta forward and 13 Jbeta reverse. Libraries were prepared by immunoSEQ multiplex PCR; TCRdb keeps only in-frame clonotypes and omits some of them. The sample records around 170,000 clones, approximately 78% being singletons. Specimen: PBMCs. The receptors originated from a woman under 30 in good health and CMV-seronegative.

The chain is built from TRBV5-8 and TRBJ2-1, with TRBD2 matching 11 bases. The CDR3 is 14 residues long. Germline V gene sequence: CDR1 SGHTS, CDR2 YDEGEE. V lost 2 bases to trimming and J lost 9 bases; unmatched junction nucleotides: 4. The CDR3 is CASSFSGRAGEQFF. The CDR3 region has the DNA TGTGCCAGCAGCTTTAGCGGGAGGGCCGGTGAGCAGTTCTTC.

The gene calls are TRBV7-6 and TRBJ1-1, with TRBD1 matching over 7 bases. The junction had 11 bases not matched to a gene; V was cut back by 8 bases and J by 5 bases. This CDR3 has 14 residues. From germline, CDR1 is SGHVS and CDR2 FNYEAQ. In DNA, the CDR3 is TGTGCCAGCGGCCCGGGACAGTGGTGGACTGAAGCTTTCTTT. Protein product: CASGPGQWWTEAFF.

The chain couples TRBV29-1 to TRBJ2-6; the match to TRBD1 covers 10 bases. This CDR3 comprises 16 residues. The V and J ends lost 7 bases and 3 bases, in that order; junction bases with no gene match: 9. Germline CDR1 is SQVTM and CDR2 is ANQGSEA. The CDR3 region is CSGLGTGVLGANVLTF. For the CDR3, the DNA is TGCAGCGGCCTTGGGACAGGGGTGCTTGGGGCCAACGTCCTGACTTTC.

This chain links TRBV18 with TRBJ1-1; possibly TRBD1 for D (5 bases). Germline CDR1 and CDR2: KGHSH and LQKENI. The germline V and J ends were trimmed by 1 base and 1 base, with 16 bases remaining between them. The CDR3 sequence is 17 residues long. CDR3 loop: CASSPRKVRQSNTEAFF. The CDR3 nucleotides are TGTGCCAGCTCACCACGAAAGGTGCGACAGTCGAACACTGAAGCTTTCTTT.

The chain employs TRBV2 and TRBJ1-1; D not certain. The ends were cut back, 6 bases at V and 4 bases at J, with 12 bases in the middle. Germline lookup yields CDR1 SNHLY and CDR2 FYNNEI. This CDR3 spans 13 amino acids. The CDR3 is CASRVLLGTEAFF. CDR3 DNA: TGTGCCAGCAGAGTGTTGCTAGGCACTGAAGCTTTCTTT.

This clone was counted only a few times. The chain uses TRBV7-3 and TRBJ2-3; D is perhaps TRBD2 (6 bases). Trimming left V 4 bases short and J 2 bases short, with 10 bases between. Germline assignment: CDR1 SGHTA and CDR2 FQGTGA. The CDR3 is 14 amino acids. CDR3: CASSSPGVTDTQYF. The CDR3 DNA follows: TGTGCCAGCAGCTCTCCGGGAGTCACAGATACGCAGTATTTT. The whole variable domain, filled in from reference TRBV7-3 and TRBJ2-3, reads GAGVSQTPSNKVTEKGKYVELRCDPISGHTALYWYRQSLGQGPEFLIYFQGTGAADDSGLPNDRFFAVRPEGSVSTLKIQRTERGDSAVYLCASSSPGVTDTQYFGPGTRLTVL.

J is TRBJ2-5 and V is TRBV2; maybe TRBD1 (6 bases). The CDR3 sequence is 15 residues long. V lost 4 bases to trimming and J lost 2 bases, with 14 bases between them. CDR1 is SNHLY and CDR2 is FYNNEI in the germline V gene. This CDR3 reads CASSVRGQIQETQYF. CDR3 nucleotides: TGTGCCAGCAGTGTACGCGGACAGATTCAAGAGACCCAGTACTTC.

The chain uses TRBV14 and TRBJ2-2; D not certain. Germline V gives CDR1 SGHDN, CDR2 FVKESK. V lost 1 base to trimming and J lost 3 bases, with 12 bases between them. CDR3 size: 16 residues. In DNA, the CDR3 is TGTGCCAGCAGCCAAGGAGTACATCGGGACACCGGGGAGCTGTTTTTT. Translating it yields CASSQGVHRDTGELFF.

This chain uses TRBV9 with TRBJ2-1, with 14 bases lining up with TRBD2. V lost 0 bases, J lost 12 bases, and 8 bases stayed unmatched. CDR3 length equals 16 residues. Germline assignment: CDR1 SGDLS and CDR2 YYNGEE. The CDR3, as DNA: TGTGCCAGCAGCGTAGGGGGCGGACTAGCGGGAGGACGGCAGTTCTTC. Translated, it gives CASSVGGGLAGGRQFF.

The chain has TRBV10-3 and TRBJ1-1; no clear D gene. The CDR3 sequence is 14 residues long. The germline V gene encodes CDR1 ENHRY and CDR2 SYGVKD. Trimming took off 4 bases at V and 1 base at J, with 10 bases between the two ends. The CDR3 sequence is CAISAVEENTEAFF. CDR3 coding DNA: TGTGCCATCAGTGCAGTTGAAGAGAACACTGAAGCTTTCTTT.

V gene TRBV18 combines with J gene TRBJ1-1; the D gene is possibly TRBD1 (6 bases). The CDR3 covers 15 residues. The V and J ends lost 1 base and 0 bases respectively, with 9 bases between them. The V gene's germline CDR1 is KGHSH and CDR2 LQKENI. The CDR3 region is CASSPQGDLNTEAFF. The DNA of the CDR3 is TGTGCCAGCTCACCACAGGGGGACCTGAACACTGAAGCTTTCTTT.

The chain is built from TRBV4-1 and TRBJ2-7; D perhaps matches TRBD2 (5 bases). Between the trimmed V and J ends, which lost 0 bases and 1 base, there was a span of 10 bases. Germline CDR1 is MGHRA and CDR2 is YSYEKL. This CDR3 contains 15 residues. This CDR3 is CASSQDTGFSYEQYF. The CDR3 DNA reads as TGCGCCAGCAGCCAAGATACGGGGTTTTCCTACGAGCAGTACTTC.

The chain combines TRBV4-2 with TRBJ2-3, with 12 bases identical to TRBD2. The CDR3 consists of 19 residues. Germline CDR1 is LGHNA and CDR2 is YNFKEQ. With V trimmed by 3 bases and J by 1 base, 11 bases remained unmatched. The chain's CDR3 is CASSHLPGLAGSGTDTQYF. CDR3 sequence (DNA): TGTGCCAGCAGCCACTTACCGGGACTAGCGGGTTCTGGCACAGATACGCAGTATTTT.

This chain joins TRBV19 and TRBJ2-7; D is possibly TRBD1 (6 bases). V lost 4 bases and J lost 1, with 17 bases in between. The germline gives CDR1 LNHDA, CDR2 SQIVND (reference sequence). The CDR3 loop spans 16 amino acids. DNA for the CDR3: TGTGCCAGTAGTACTTGGGCCGCAGGGGAATCCTACGAGCAGTACTTC. Translated: CASSTWAAGESYEQYF.

Comment on this clone: This CDR3 is also generated by other DNA sequences in the sample. The chain carries TRBV19 and TRBJ1-1, with TRBD1 matching over 8 bases. Trimming removed 6 bases from V and 5 bases from J; junction bases left unmatched: 2. Germline CDR1 LNHDA, CDR2 SQIVND (reference sequence). The CDR3 spans 12 residues. DNA for the CDR3: TGTGCCAGTAGGGACAGGGTTACTGAAGCTTTCTTT. Its protein is CASRDRVTEAFF.

V usage is TRBV5-6 and J usage is TRBJ2-5, with D maybe TRBD1 (5 bases). Germline CDR1 SGHDT, CDR2 YYEEEE. The CDR3 loop spans 14 amino acids. Trimming took 0 bases from V and 6 from J, leaving 12 bases between them. CDR3 protein: CASSLGRASQTQYF. The CDR3 coding sequence is TGTGCCAGCAGCTTGGGCAGGGCCTCACAGACCCAGTACTTC.

V is TRBV28 and J is TRBJ2-1, with D unclear. Germline loops: CDR1 MDHEN, CDR2 SYDVKM. Trimming removed 4 bases at V and 7 bases at J, with 11 bases between. The CDR3 consists of 13 residues. CDR3 in amino acids: CASSSQIPNEQFF. The CDR3, as DNA: TGTGCCAGCAGTTCCCAGATTCCTAATGAGCAGTTCTTC. Using reference TRBV28 and TRBJ2-1 for the parts outside the CDR3, the full variable domain is DVKVTQSSRYLVKRTGEKVFLECVQDMDHENMFWYRQDPGLGLRLIYFSYDVKMKEKGDIPEGYSVSREKKERFSLILESASTNQTSMYLCASSSQIPNEQFFGPGTRLTVL.

This chain joins TRBV5-8 and TRBJ2-1, with 10 bases aligning to TRBD2. Germline CDR1 and CDR2: SGHTS and YDEGEE. The CDR3 spans 15 residues. J lost 3 bases, V lost 4 bases, and 4 bases had no gene match. CDR3 sequence: CASSPSGSSYNEQFF. The CDR3 bases are TGTGCCAGCAGCCCTAGCGGGAGTAGCTACAATGAGCAGTTCTTC. Together with reference TRBV5-8 and TRBJ2-1, the CDR3 gives the full variable domain: EAGVTQSPTHLIKTRGQQATLRCSPISGHTSVYWYQQALGLGLQFLLWYDEGEERNRGNFPPRFSGRQFPNYSSELNVNALELEDSALYLCASSPSGSSYNEQFFGPGTRLTVL.

This clone was found a few times. The chain uses TRBV4-2 and TRBJ2-4; maybe TRBD2 (5 bases). CDR1 and CDR2 (germline): LGHNA, YNFKEQ. Between the trimmed V and J ends, which lost 0 bases and 2 bases, there was a span of 11 bases. The CDR3 contains 16 residues. The DNA of the CDR3 is TGTGCCAGCAGCCAAGAGGCGGGTGTCCCCAAAAACATTCAGTACTTC. Translation: CASSQEAGVPKNIQYF.

The chain has TRBV28 and TRBJ2-5, with D possibly TRBD1 on 6 matching bases. The CDR3 consists of 13 residues. With 11 bases removed from V and 0 bases from J, the gap between germline ends came to 13 bases. Germline loops: CDR1 MDHEN, CDR2 SYDVKM. CDR3 loop: CAANRGYQETQYF. The DNA for the CDR3 is TGTGCCGCAAATAGGGGGTACCAAGAGACCCAGTACTTC.

The chain employs TRBV7-3 and TRBJ2-5; D possibly corresponds to TRBD1 (6 bases). CDR3 length: 15 residues. The germline CDR1 and CDR2 sequences are SGHTA and FQGTGA. The ends were cut back, 5 bases at V and 4 bases at J, with 17 bases in the middle. CDR3 nucleotides: TGTGCCAGCAGCATCAGACCCGGACAGCGAGAGACCCAGTACTTC. Its protein product is CASSIRPGQRETQYF.

This clone turned up a few times. The chain links TRBV6-5 to TRBJ2-1; D is perhaps TRBD1 (6 bases). This CDR3 comprises 14 residues. Trimming stripped 2 bases from V and 6 bases from J, with 11 bases between. Germline lookup yields CDR1 MNHEY and CDR2 SVGAGI. The CDR3 coding sequence is TGTGCCAGCAGTTACCACAGGGTGGGCAATGAGCAGTTCTTC. Translated: CASSYHRVGNEQFF.

This rearrangement joins TRBV20-1 to TRBJ1-2, with D possibly TRBD1 on 5 matching bases. CDR3 length equals 11 residues. CDR1 and CDR2 (germline): DFQATT, SNEGSKA (reference sequence). Between the trimmed V and J ends, which lost 6 bases and 5 bases, there was a span of 10 bases. CDR3 sequence: CSARRGYGYTF. As DNA, the CDR3 is TGCAGTGCCCGGAGGGGATATGGCTACACCTTC.

This sequence joins TRBV28 and TRBJ2-7; 10 bases fit TRBD2. Trimming cost V 3 bases and J 2 bases; bases outside gene matches: 7. Germline CDR1 is MDHEN and CDR2 is SYDVKM. CDR3 length: 16 amino acids. CDR3 bases: TGTGCCAGCAGTTTTCCCTCTAGCGGGGGCACCTACGAGCAGTACTTC. The encoded protein is CASSFPSSGGTYEQYF.